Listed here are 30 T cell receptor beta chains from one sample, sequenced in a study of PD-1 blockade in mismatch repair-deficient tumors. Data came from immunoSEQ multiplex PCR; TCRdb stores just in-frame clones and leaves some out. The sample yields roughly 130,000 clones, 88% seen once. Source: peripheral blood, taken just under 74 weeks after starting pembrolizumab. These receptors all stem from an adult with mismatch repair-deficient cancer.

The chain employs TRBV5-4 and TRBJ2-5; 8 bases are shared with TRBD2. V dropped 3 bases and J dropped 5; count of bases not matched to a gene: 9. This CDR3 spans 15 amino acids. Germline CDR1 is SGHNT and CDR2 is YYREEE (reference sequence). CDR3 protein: CASSSPGLDRETQYF. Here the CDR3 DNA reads TGTGCCAGCAGCTCACCGGGACTAGATCGGGAGACCCAGTACTTC.

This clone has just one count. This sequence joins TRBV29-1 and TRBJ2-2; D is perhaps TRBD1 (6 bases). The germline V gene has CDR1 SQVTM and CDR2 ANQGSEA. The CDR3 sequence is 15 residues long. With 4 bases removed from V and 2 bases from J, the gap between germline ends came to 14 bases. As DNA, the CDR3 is TGCAGCGTTGTTACGGTGACAGGCAACACCGGGGAGCTGTTTTTT. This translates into CSVVTVTGNTGELFF.

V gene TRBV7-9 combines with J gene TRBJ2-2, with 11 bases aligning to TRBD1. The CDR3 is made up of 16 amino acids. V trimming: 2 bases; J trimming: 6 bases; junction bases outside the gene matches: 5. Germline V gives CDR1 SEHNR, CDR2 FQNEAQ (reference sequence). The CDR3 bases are TGTGCCAGCAGCTTAAGTCGGGACAGGGGGGCCGGGGAGCTGTTTTTT. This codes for CASSLSRDRGAGELFF.

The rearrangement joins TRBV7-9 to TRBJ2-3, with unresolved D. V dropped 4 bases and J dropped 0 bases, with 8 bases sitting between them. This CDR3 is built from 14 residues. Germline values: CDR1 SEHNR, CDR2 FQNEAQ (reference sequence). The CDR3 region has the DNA TGTGCCAGCAGCTACACTGATAGCACAGATACGCAGTATTTT. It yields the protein CASSYTDSTDTQYF.

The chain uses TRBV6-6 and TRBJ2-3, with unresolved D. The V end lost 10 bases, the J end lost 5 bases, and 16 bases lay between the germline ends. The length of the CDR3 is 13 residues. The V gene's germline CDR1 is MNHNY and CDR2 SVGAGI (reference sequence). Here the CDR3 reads CAIRARVRDTQYF. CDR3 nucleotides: TGTGCCATCCGGGCCCGTGTCCGAGATACGCAGTATTTT.

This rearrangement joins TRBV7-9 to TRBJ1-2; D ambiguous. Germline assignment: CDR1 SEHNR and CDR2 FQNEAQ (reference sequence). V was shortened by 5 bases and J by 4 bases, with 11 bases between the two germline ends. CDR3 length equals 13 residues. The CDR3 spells CASSGSLFYGYTF. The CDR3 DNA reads TGTGCCAGCAGCGGCAGTCTTTTCTATGGCTACACCTTC.

The CDR3 region is CASRRRGLGDTGELFF. The CDR3 DNA sequence: TGTGCCAGCAGACGAAGGGGGCTTGGAGACACCGGGGAGCTGTTTTTT. The chain has TRBV7-9 and TRBJ2-2, with 7 positions matching TRBD1. The CDR3 has 16 amino acids. V lost 6 bases to trimming and J lost 3 bases; unmatched junction nucleotides: 10. Germline lookup yields CDR1 SEHNR and CDR2 FQNEAQ (reference sequence).

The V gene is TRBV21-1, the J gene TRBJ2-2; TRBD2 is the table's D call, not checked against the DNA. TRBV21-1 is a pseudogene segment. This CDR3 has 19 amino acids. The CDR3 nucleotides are TGTGCCAGCAGCAGTACCTCACTAGCGGGAGGTTGGGGCACCGGGGAGCTGTTTTTT. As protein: CASSSTSLAGGWGTGELFF.

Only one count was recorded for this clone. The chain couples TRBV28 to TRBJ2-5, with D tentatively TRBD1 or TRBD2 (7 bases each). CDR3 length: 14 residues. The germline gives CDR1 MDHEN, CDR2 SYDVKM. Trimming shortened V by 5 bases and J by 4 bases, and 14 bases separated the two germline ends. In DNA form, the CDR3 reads TGTGCCAGCAGTCAGGGGGGGTTTGGAGAGACCCAGTACTTC. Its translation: CASSQGGFGETQYF.

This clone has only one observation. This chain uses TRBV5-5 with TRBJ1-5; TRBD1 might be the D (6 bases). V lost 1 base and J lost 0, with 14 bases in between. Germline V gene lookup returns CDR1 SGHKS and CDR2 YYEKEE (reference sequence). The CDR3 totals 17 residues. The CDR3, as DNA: TGTGCCAGCAGCTTGTTTGGGGGGCGAGATAGCAATCAGCCCCAGCATTTT. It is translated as CASSLFGGRDSNQPQHF.

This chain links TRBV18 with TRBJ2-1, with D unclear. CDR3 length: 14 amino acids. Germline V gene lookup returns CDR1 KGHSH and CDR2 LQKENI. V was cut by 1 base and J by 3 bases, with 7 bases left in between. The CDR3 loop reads CASSPQDGYNEQFF. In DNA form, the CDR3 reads TGTGCCAGCTCACCACAGGACGGCTACAATGAGCAGTTCTTC.

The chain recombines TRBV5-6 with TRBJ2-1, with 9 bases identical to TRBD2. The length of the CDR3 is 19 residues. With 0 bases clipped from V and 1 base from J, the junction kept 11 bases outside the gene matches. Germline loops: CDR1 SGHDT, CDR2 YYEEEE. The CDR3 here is CASSLDRLAGTRSYNEQFF. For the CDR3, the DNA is TGTGCCAGCAGCTTGGATCGGCTAGCGGGAACTCGGTCCTACAATGAGCAGTTCTTC.

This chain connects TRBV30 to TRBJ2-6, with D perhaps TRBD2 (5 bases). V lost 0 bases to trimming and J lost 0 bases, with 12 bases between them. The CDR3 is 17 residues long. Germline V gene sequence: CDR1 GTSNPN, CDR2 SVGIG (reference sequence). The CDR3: CAWSVLGLGSGANVLTF. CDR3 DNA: TGTGCCTGGAGTGTACTAGGGTTGGGCTCTGGGGCCAACGTCCTGACTTTC. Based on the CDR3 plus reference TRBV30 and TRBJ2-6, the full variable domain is SQTIHQWPATLVQPVGSPLSLECTVEGTSNPNLYWYRQAAGRGLQLLFYSVGIGQISSEVPQNLSASRPQDRQFILSSKKLLLSDSGFYLCAWSVLGLGSGANVLTFGAGSRLTVL.

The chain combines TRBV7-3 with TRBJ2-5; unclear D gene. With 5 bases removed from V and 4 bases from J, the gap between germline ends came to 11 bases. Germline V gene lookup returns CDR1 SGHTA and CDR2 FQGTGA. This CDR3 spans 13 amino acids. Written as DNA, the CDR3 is TGTGCCAGCAGCCCGGACCTGGGAGAGACCCAGTACTTC. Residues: CASSPDLGETQYF.

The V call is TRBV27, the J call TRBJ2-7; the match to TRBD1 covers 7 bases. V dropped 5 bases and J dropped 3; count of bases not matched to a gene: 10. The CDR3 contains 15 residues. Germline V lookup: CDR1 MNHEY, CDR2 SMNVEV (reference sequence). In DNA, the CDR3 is TGTGCCAGCAGTCATCAACGGACAGGCGTCTACGAGCAGTACTTC. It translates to CASSHQRTGVYEQYF.

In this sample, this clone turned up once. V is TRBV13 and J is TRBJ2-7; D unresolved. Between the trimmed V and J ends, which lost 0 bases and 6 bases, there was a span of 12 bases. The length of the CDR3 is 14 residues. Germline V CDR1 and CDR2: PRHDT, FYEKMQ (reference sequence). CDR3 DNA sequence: TGTGCCAGCAGCTTAGGTCCAATCAAAGGCGAGCAGTACTTC. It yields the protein CASSLGPIKGEQYF.

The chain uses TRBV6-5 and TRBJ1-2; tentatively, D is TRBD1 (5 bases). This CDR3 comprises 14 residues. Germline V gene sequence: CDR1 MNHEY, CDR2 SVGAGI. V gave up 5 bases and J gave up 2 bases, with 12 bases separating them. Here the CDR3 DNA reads TGTGCCAGCAGTAACATCGACAGCAACTATGGCTACACCTTC. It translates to CASSNIDSNYGYTF.

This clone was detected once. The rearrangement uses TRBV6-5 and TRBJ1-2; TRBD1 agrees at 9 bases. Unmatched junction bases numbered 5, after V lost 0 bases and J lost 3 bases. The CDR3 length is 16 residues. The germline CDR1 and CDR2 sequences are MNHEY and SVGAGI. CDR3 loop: CASSYSTGGFDYGYTF. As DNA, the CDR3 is TGTGCCAGCAGTTACTCGACAGGGGGATTTGACTATGGCTACACCTTC.

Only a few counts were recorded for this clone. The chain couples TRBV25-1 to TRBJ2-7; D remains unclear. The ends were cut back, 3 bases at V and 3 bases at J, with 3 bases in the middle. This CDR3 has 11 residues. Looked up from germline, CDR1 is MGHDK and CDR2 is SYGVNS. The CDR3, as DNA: TGTGCCAGCAGTGAGTTCTACGAGCAGTACTTC. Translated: CASSEFYEQYF.

The CDR3 sequence: CASSQARATNHNEQFF. CDR3 nucleotides: TGCGCCAGCAGCCAAGCCAGGGCTACTAATCACAATGAGCAGTTCTTC. This chain connects TRBV4-1 to TRBJ2-1; D perhaps matches TRBD1 (5 bases). Germline CDR1 and CDR2: MGHRA and YSYEKL. V lost 1 base, J lost 5 bases, and 15 bases lay in between. The CDR3 is 16 residues long.

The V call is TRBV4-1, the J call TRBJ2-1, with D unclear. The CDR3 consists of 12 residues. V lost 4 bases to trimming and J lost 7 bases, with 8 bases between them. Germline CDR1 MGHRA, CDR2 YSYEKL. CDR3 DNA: TGCGCCAGCAGCCCCTATGGTAATGAGCAGTTCTTC. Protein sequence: CASSPYGNEQFF.

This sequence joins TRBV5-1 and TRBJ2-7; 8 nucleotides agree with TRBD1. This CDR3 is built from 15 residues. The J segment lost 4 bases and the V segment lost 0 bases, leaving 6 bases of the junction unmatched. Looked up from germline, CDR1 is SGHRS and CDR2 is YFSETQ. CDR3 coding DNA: TGCGCCAGCAGCTTGGGGGGCAGGGGGCTATACGAGCAGTACTTC. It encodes CASSLGGRGLYEQYF.

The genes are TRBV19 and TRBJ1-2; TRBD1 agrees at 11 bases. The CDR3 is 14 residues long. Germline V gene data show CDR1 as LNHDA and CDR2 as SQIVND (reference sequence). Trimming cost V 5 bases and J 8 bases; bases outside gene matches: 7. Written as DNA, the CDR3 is TGTGCCAGTAGTGCCCGGACAGGGGGCGCCGGCTACACCTTC. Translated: CASSARTGGAGYTF. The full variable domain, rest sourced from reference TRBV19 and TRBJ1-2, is DGGITQSPKYLFRKEGQNVTLSCEQNLNHDAMYWYRQDPGQGLRLIYYSQIVNDFQKGDIAEGYSVSREKKESFPLTVTSAQKNPTAFYLCASSARTGGAGYTFGSGTRLTVV.

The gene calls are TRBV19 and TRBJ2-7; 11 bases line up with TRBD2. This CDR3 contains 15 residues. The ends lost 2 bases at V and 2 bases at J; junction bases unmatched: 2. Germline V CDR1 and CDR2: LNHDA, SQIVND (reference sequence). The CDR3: CASSITSGRPYEQYF. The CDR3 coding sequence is TGTGCCAGTAGTATAACTAGCGGGAGACCCTACGAGCAGTACTTC.

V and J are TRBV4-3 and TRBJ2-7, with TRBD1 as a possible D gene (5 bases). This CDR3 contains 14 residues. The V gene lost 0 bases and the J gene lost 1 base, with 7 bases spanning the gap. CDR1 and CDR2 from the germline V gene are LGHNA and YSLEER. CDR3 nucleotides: TGCGCCAGCAGCCAAGATAGGACATCCTACGAGCAGTACTTC. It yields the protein CASSQDRTSYEQYF.

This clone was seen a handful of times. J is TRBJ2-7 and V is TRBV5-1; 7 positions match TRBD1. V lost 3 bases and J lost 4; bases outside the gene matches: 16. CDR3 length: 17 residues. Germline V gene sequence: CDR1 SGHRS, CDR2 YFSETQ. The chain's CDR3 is CASSYDVGGQKPYEQYF. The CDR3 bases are TGCGCCAGCAGCTACGACGTTGGGGGACAGAAACCTTACGAGCAGTACTTC.

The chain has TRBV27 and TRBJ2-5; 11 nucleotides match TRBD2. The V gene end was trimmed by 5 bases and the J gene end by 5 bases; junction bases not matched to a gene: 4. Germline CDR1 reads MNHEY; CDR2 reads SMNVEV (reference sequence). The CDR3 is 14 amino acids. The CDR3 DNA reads TGTGCCAGCAGTACCATAGCGGGAGGGGAGACCCAGTACTTC. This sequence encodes CASSTIAGGETQYF.

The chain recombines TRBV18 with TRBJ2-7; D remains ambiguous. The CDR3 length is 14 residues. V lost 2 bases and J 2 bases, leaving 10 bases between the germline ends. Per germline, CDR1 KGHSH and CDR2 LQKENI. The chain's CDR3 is CASSPKTRPYEQYF. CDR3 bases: TGTGCCAGCTCACCAAAAACGAGACCCTACGAGCAGTACTTC. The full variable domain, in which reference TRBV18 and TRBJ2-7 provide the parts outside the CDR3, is NAGVMQNPRHLVRRRGQEARLRCSPMKGHSHVYWYRQLPEEGLKFMVYLQKENIIDESGMPKERFSAEFPKEGPSILRIQQVVRGDSAAYFCASSPKTRPYEQYFGPGTRLTVT.

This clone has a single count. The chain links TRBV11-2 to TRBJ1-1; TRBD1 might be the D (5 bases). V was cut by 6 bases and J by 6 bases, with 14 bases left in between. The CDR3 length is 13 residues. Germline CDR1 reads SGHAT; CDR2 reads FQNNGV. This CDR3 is CASRQKKTAEAFF. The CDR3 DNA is TGTGCCAGCAGGCAAAAAAAGACAGCTGAAGCTTTCTTT.

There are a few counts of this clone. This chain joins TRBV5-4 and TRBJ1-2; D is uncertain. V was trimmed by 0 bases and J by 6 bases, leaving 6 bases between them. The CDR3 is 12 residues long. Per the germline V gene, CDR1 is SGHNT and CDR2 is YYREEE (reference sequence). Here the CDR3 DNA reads TGTGCCAGCAGCTTGGGCTGGGATGGCTACACCTTC. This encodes CASSLGWDGYTF.